This T cell receptor (beta chain) was sequenced in a study of T cells after yellow fever vaccination. This clonotype was recorded at least ten times. Its cognate antigen is unknown. The study made its TCR cDNA through 5'RACE template switching. That step introduced a universal primer site along with UMIs. In TCRdb, the 5' RACE reads were re-called with MiXCR into one record per CDR3 protein. Among roughly 63,000 distinct CDR3 sequences, about 7.8% were seen once, and the ten largest hold approximately 34%. Whole-study results and caveats: Weaker overall was a secondary response that nonetheless peaked faster, on day 5 versus 15. Abundant clonotypes from the bulk population could have been carried over as contaminants into FACS-sorted repertoires. Post-booster reappearance was seen for most primary-vaccination clones (just over 95% CD4, roughly 88% CD8).

The CDR3 covers 13 residues. V shed 4 bases and J shed 1 base, with 8 bases lying between them. CDR1 WSHSY and CDR2 SAAADI come from the germline V gene. Material: CD8+ T cells sorted from PBMCs, obtained 15 days after the yellow fever booster vaccination. The clonotype was recovered from a young man who received the YFV17D yellow fever vaccine. The chain recombines TRBV10-2 with TRBJ2-7; D unresolved. In DNA form, the CDR3 reads TGCGCCAGCAGTGTAGGTCCTTCCTACGAGCAGTACTTC. Its translation is CASSVGPSYEQYF.